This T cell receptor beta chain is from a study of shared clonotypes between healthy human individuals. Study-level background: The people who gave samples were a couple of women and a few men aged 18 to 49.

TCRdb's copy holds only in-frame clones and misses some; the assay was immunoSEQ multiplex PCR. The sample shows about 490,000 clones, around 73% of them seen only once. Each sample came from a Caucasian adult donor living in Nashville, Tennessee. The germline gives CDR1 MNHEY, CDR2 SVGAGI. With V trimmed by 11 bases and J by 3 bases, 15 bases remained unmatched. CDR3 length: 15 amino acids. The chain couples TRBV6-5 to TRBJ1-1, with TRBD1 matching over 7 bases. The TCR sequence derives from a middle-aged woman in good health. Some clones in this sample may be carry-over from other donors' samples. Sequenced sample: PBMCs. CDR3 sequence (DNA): TGTGCCGCGCAAAGACAGGGCTCAGCGGACACTGAAGCTTTCTTT. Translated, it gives CAAQRQGSADTEAFF.